One T cell receptor beta chain is described in this entry. This record belongs to a study of blood T cell repertoires in COVID-19. Background on the study: COVID-19 samples, acute and convalescent, were from the United States, Italy and Spain. Sources were T cells, B-cell-depleted T cells, or PBMCs; the material itself was cDNA or gDNA.

Authors' processing steps: Estimates of nucleated cell counts were drawn from the amplification of reference gene primers. Libraries were prepared by immunoSEQ multiplex PCR; TCRdb keeps only in-frame clonotypes and omits some of them. From that table come the V and J calls and clone size; the DNA was used to work out D and trimming. The sample records about 100,000 clones, roughly 79% being singletons. Sequenced material: peripheral blood. The clonotype comes from a man in his 70s with active or convalescent COVID-19.

CDR3 coding DNA: TGTGCCAGCAGCTACAGGGGGCTGAGCACAGATACGCAGTATTTT. It is translated as CASSYRGLSTDTQYF. The chain joins TRBV7-7 to TRBJ2-3, with 9 positions matching TRBD1. The V and J ends lost 4 bases and 0 bases, in that order; junction bases with no gene match: 2. The CDR3 loop spans 15 amino acids. CDR1 and CDR2 from the germline V gene are SSHAT and FNYEAQ (reference sequence).